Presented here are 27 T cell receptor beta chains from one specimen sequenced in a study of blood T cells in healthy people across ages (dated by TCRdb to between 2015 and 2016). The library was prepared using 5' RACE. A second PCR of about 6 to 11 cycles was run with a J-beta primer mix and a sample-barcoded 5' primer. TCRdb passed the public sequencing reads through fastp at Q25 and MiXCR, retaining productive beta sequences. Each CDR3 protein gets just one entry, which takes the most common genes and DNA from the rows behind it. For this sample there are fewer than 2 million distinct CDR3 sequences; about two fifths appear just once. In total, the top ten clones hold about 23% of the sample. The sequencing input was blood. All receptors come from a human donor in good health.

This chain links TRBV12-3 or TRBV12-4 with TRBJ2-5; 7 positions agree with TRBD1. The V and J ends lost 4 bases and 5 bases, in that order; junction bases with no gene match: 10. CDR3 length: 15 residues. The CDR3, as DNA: TGTGCCAGCAGTTCGACAGGGATCGGGCATGAGACCCAGTACTTC. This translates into CASSSTGIGHETQYF.

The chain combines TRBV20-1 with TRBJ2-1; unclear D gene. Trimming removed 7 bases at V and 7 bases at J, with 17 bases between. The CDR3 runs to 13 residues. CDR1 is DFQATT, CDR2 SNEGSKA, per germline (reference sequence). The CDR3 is CSVLNPTRNEQFF. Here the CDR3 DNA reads TGCAGTGTTTTAAATCCCACGCGGAATGAGCAGTTCTTC.

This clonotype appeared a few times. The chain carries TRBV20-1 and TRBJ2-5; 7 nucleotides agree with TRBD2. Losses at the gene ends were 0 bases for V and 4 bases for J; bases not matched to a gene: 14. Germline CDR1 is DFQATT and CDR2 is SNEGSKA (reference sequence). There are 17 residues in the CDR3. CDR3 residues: CSAREGRPSGELETQYF. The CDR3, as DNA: TGCAGTGCTAGAGAGGGGCGGCCTAGCGGTGAACTAGAGACCCAGTACTTC.

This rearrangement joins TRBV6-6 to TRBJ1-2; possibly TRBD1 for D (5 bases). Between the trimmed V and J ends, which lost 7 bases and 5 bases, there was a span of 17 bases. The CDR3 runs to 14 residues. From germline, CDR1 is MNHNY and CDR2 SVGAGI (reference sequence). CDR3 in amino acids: CASTPQLGAYGYTF. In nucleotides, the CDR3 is TGTGCCAGCACCCCCCAGCTTGGGGCTTATGGCTACACCTTC.

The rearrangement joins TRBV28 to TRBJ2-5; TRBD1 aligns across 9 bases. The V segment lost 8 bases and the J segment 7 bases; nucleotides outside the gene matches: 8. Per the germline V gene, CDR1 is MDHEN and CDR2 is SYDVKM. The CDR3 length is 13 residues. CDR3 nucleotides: TGTGCCAGCGGCATACAGGGGGCTGTGACCCAGTACTTC. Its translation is CASGIQGAVTQYF.

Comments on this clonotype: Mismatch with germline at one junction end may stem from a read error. CDR3 DNA: TGCAGTGCTAGCGGGGGGTCTAGCTCCCACAATGAGCAGTTCTTC. Its translation is CSASGGSSSHNEQFF. This chain joins TRBV20-1 and TRBJ2-1, with 7 bases lining up with TRBD2. The CDR3 extends over 15 amino acids. Germline assignment: CDR1 DFQATT and CDR2 SNEGSKA (reference sequence).

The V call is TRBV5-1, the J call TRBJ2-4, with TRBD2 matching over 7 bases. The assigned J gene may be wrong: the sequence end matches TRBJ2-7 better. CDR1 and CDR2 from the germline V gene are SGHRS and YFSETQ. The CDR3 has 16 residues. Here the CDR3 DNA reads TGCGCCAGCAGCTTGGGAGCCTTGCGGGGGTATTCCGAGCAGTACTTC. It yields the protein CASSLGALRGYSEQYF.

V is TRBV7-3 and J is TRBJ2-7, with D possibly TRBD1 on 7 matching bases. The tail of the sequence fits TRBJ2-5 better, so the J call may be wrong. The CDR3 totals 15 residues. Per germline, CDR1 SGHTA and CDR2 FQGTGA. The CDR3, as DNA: TGTGCCAGCAGCCTAAGGGGGGACAGCCCGGGGACCCAGTACTTC. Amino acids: CASSLRGDSPGTQYF.

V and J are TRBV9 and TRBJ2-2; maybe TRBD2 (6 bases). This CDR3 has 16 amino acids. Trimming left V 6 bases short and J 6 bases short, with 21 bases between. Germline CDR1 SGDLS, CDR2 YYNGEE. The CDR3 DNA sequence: TGTGCCAGCACGGGAGCCAGGTTGCTCCGGGCCGGGGAGCTGTTTTTT. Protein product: CASTGARLLRAGELFF.

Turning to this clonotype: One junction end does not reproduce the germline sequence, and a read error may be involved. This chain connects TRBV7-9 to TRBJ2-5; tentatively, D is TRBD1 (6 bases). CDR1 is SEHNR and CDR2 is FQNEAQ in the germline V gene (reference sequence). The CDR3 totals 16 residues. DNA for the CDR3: TGCGCCAGCAGCCCCGAGGTGGTAGGGGGTCAAGAGACCCAGTACTTC. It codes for CASSPEVVGGQETQYF. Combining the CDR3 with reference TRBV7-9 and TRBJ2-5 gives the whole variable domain DTGVSQNPRHKITKRGQNVTFRCDPISEHNRLYWYRQTLGQGPEFLTYFQNEAQLEKSRLLSDRFSAERPKGSFSTLEIQRTEQGDSAMYLCASSPEVVGGQETQYFGPGTRLLVL.

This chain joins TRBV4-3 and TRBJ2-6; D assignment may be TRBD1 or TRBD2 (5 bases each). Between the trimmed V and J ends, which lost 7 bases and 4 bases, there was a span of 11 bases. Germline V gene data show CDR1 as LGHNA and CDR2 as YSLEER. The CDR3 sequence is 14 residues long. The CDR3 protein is CASTPGRGANVLTF. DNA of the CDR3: TGCGCCAGCACCCCAGGGAGAGGGGCCAACGTCCTGACTTTC.

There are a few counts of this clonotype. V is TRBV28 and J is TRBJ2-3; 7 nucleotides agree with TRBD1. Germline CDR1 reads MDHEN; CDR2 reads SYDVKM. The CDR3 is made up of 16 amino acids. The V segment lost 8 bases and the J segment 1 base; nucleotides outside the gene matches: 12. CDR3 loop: CASRKSPGQRTDTQYF. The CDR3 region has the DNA TGTGCCAGCCGAAAATCACCGGGACAGCGCACAGATACGCAGTATTTT.

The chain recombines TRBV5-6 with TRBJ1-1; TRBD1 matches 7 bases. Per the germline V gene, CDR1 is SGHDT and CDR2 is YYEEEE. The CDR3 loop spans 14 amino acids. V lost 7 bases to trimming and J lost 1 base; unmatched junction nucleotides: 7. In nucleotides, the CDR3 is TGTGCCAGCTCCGGGACAGCAACGAACACTGAAGCTTTCTTT. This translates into CASSGTATNTEAFF.

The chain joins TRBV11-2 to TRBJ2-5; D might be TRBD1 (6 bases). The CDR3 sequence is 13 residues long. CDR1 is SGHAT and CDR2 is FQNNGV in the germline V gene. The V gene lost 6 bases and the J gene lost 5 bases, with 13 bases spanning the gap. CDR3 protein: CASSYQGIETQYF. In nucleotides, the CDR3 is TGTGCCAGCAGTTATCAGGGGATTGAGACCCAGTACTTC.

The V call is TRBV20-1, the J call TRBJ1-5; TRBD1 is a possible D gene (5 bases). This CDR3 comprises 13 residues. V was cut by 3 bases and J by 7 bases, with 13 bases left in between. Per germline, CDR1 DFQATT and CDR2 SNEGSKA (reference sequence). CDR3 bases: TGCAGTGCTAGCGACCAGGGAAACCAGCCCCAGCATTTT. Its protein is CSASDQGNQPQHF.

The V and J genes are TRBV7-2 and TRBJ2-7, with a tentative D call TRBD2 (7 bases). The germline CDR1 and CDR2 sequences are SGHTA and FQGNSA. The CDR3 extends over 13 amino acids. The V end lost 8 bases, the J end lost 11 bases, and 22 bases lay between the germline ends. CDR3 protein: CASCSRGGGLEYF. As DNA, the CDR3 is TGTGCCAGCTGCTCACGGGGAGGGGGTTTGGAGTACTTC.

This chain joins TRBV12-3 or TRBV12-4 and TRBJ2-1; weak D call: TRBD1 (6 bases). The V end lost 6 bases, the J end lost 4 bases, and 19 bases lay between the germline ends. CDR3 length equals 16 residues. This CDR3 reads CASRRNGQTYYNEQFF. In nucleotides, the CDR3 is TGTGCCAGCAGAAGAAACGGACAGACATATTACAATGAGCAGTTCTTC.

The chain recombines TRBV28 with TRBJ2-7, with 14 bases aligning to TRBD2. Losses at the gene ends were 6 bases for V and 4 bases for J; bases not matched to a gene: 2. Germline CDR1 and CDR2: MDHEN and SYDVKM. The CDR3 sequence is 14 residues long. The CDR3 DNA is TGTGCCAGCAGGTGGACTAGCGGGGGGTACGAGCAGTACTTC. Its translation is CASRWTSGGYEQYF. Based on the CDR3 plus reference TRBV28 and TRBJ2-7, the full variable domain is DVKVTQSSRYLVKRTGEKVFLECVQDMDHENMFWYRQDPGLGLRLIYFSYDVKMKEKGDIPEGYSVSREKKERFSLILESASTNQTSMYLCASRWTSGGYEQYFGPGTRLTVT.

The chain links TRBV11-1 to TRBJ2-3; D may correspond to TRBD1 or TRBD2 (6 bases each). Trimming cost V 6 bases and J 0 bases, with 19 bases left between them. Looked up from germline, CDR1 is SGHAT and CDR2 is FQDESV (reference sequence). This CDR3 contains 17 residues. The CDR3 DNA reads TGTGCCAGCAGTCCCATGAGGGGGGCGCTGAGCACAGATACGCAGTATTTT. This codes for CASSPMRGALSTDTQYF.

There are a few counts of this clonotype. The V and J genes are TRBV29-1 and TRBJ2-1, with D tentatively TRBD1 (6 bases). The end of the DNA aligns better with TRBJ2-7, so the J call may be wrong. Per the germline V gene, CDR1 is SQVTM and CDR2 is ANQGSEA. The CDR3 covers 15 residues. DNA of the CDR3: TGCAGCGTTGAACCGACAGGTAACTCCTACAATGAGCAGTACTTC. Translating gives CSVEPTGNSYNEQYF.

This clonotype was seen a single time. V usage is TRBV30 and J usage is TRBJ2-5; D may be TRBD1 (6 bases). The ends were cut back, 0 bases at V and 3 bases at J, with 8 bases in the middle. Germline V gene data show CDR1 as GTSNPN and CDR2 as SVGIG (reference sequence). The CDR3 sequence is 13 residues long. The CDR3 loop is CAWSVKGEETQYF. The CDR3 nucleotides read TGTGCCTGGAGTGTAAAGGGGGAAGAGACCCAGTACTTC. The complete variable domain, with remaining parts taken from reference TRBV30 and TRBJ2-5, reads SQTIHQWPATLVQPVGSPLSLECTVEGTSNPNLYWYRQAAGRGLQLLFYSVGIGQISSEVPQNLSASRPQDRQFILSSKKLLLSDSGFYLCAWSVKGEETQYFGPGTRLLVL.

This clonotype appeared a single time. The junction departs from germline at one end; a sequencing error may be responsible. The CDR3 DNA sequence: TGTGTCAGCCAGCGGACAGTACTAGCCAAAAACATTCAGTACTTC. Amino acid sequence: CVSQRTVLAKNIQYF. The chain joins TRBV27 to TRBJ2-4; weak D call: TRBD1 (6 bases). The CDR3 is made up of 15 amino acids. Germline V CDR1 and CDR2: MNHEY, SMNVEV (reference sequence).

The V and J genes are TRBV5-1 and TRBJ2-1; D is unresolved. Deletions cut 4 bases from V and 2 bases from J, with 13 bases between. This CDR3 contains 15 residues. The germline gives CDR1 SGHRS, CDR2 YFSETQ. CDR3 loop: CASSPQTVTYNEQFF. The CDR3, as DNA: TGCGCCAGCAGCCCCCAGACGGTTACCTACAATGAGCAGTTCTTC. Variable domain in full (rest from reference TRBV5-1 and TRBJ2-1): KAGVTQTPRYLIKTRGQQVTLSCSPISGHRSVSWYQQTPGQGLQFLFEYFSETQRNKGNFPGRFSGRQFSNSRSEMNVSTLELGDSALYLCASSPQTVTYNEQFFGPGTRLTVL.

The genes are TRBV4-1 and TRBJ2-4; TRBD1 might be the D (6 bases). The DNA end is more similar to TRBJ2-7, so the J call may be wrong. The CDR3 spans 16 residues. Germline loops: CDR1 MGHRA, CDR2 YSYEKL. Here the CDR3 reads CASSQDTHTGFYEQYF. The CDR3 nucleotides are TGCGCCAGCAGCCAAGATACGCATACAGGGTTCTACGAGCAGTACTTC.

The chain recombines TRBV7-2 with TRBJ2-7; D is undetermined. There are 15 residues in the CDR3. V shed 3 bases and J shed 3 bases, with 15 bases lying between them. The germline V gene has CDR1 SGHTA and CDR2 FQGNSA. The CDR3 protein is CASSFRLSDHYEQYF. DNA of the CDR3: TGTGCCAGCAGCTTTCGTTTGTCCGATCACTACGAGCAGTACTTC.

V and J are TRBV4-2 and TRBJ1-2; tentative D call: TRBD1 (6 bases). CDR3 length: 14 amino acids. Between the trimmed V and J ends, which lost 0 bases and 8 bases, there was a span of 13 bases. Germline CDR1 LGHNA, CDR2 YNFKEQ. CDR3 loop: CASSQEKQGHGYTF. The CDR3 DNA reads TGTGCCAGCAGCCAAGAAAAACAGGGTCACGGCTACACCTTC.

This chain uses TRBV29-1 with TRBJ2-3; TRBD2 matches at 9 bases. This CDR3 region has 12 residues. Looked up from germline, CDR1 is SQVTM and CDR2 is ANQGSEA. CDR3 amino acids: CGGGEGTDTQYF. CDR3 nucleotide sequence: TGCGGCGGGGGGGAGGGCACAGATACGCAGTATTTT.